The next 17 T cell receptor beta chains were all read from a single sample in a study of blood T cell repertoires in COVID-19. Only in-frame clones appear in the TCRdb table, and some are missing; sequencing was by immunoSEQ multiplex PCR. The table has roughly 250,000 clones, about 70% seen once. The sequencing input was peripheral blood. Every receptor here comes from a woman older than 75 with acute or convalescent COVID-19.

V and J are TRBV29-1 and TRBJ2-1; 11 nucleotides line up with TRBD1. The V gene end was trimmed by 7 bases and the J gene end by 4 bases; junction bases not matched to a gene: 6. The germline V gene encodes CDR1 SQVTM and CDR2 ANQGSEA. The CDR3 runs to 14 residues. The CDR3 reads CSGRTGGRYNEQFF. The CDR3 nucleotides read TGCAGCGGCCGGACAGGGGGCCGGTACAATGAGCAGTTCTTC.

The chain employs TRBV11-2 and TRBJ2-7; 10 bases align to TRBD2. The trim removed 6 bases at V and 3 bases at J, leaving 8 bases unmatched. The CDR3 extends over 15 amino acids. Germline lookup yields CDR1 SGHAT and CDR2 FQNNGV. DNA for the CDR3: TGTGCCAGCAGACCAACAGCGGGGGGGATCTACGAGCAGTACTTC. It is translated as CASRPTAGGIYEQYF.

The chain couples TRBV6-2 or TRBV6-3 to TRBJ2-7, with 12 bases matching TRBD1. Germline values: CDR1 MNHEY, CDR2 SVGEGT. The CDR3 totals 15 residues. The ends lost 2 bases at V and 7 bases at J; junction bases unmatched: 6. The CDR3: CASSYPGQGAREQYF. The CDR3 nucleotides read TGTGCCAGCAGTTACCCGGGACAGGGGGCGAGGGAGCAGTACTTC.

The chain couples TRBV7-3 to TRBJ1-1; 8 nucleotides agree with TRBD1. Germline lookup yields CDR1 SGHTA and CDR2 FQGTGA. The V gene end was trimmed by 5 bases and the J gene end by 5 bases; junction bases not matched to a gene: 7. The CDR3 is 14 amino acids. The CDR3, as DNA: TGTGCCAGCAGCCCGGCAGGGGGCAGGACTGAAGCTTTCTTT. Protein: CASSPAGGRTEAFF. The whole variable domain, remainder taken from reference TRBV7-3 and TRBJ1-1, is GAGVSQTPSNKVTEKGKYVELRCDPISGHTALYWYRQSLGQGPEFLIYFQGTGAADDSGLPNDRFFAVRPEGSVSTLKIQRTERGDSAVYLCASSPAGGRTEAFFGQGTRLTVV.

The sample holds one count of this clone. The chain employs TRBV2 and TRBJ2-5; D possibly corresponds to TRBD2 (6 bases). The V gene lost 7 bases and the J gene lost 2 bases, with 23 bases spanning the gap. Germline-derived CDR1 and CDR2 are SNHLY and FYNNEI. CDR3 length equals 17 residues. This CDR3 reads CASKGLGSGKIQETQYF. CDR3 in DNA: TGTGCCAGCAAGGGGTTGGGTAGCGGCAAAATACAAGAGACCCAGTACTTC.

This clone was counted a few times. This rearrangement joins TRBV2 to TRBJ2-1; 9 bases are shared with TRBD2. Germline CDR1 is SNHLY and CDR2 is FYNNEI. CDR3 length equals 14 residues. V lost 7 bases and J lost 7; bases outside the gene matches: 8. The CDR3 loop reads CASIPSGTRNEQFF. CDR3 sequence (DNA): TGTGCCAGCATACCTAGCGGGACCCGGAATGAGCAGTTCTTC.

The chain recombines TRBV7-9 with TRBJ1-5; no clear D gene. V dropped 2 bases and J dropped 0 bases, with 2 bases sitting between them. CDR1 and CDR2 from the germline V gene are SEHNR and FQNEAQ (reference sequence). CDR3 size: 13 residues. The CDR3 DNA sequence: TGTGCCAGCAGCTTACATAGCAATCAGCCCCAGCATTTT. This encodes CASSLHSNQPQHF.

This rearrangement joins TRBV27 to TRBJ2-7, with D maybe TRBD1 (5 bases). CDR3 length: 15 amino acids. CDR1 and CDR2 from the germline V gene are MNHEY and SMNVEV (reference sequence). The ends were cut back, 5 bases at V and 0 bases at J, with 14 bases in the middle. In nucleotides, the CDR3 is TGTGCCAGCAGTCGCAAGTCTGACAGCTCCTACGAGCAGTACTTC. Translating it yields CASSRKSDSSYEQYF.

The chain combines TRBV28 with TRBJ2-7; TRBD2 agrees at 7 bases. The CDR3 runs 15 residues. Germline CDR1 MDHEN, CDR2 SYDVKM. The V gene end was trimmed by 1 base and the J gene end by 3 bases; junction bases not matched to a gene: 6. The CDR3 DNA follows: TGTGCCAGCAGTTTATTTGGCGGGAGCGGCTACGAGCAGTACTTC. Protein sequence: CASSLFGGSGYEQYF.

The gene calls are TRBV7-6 and TRBJ2-2, with TRBD2 matching over 10 bases. Trimming at V came to 4 bases and at J to 5 bases, leaving 10 bases not matched to a gene. The CDR3 runs to 17 residues. Germline CDR1 reads SGHVS; CDR2 reads FNYEAQ. Written as DNA, the CDR3 is TGTGCCAGCAGCTACCGTGAAGCGGGGGGGCGAACCGGGGAGCTGTTTTTT. It yields the protein CASSYREAGGRTGELFF.

This clone was found a few times. The gene calls are TRBV11-2 and TRBJ2-7; D not certain. V dropped 10 bases and J dropped 4 bases, with 14 bases sitting between them. The CDR3 runs 12 residues. Germline V lookup: CDR1 SGHAT, CDR2 FQNNGV. The CDR3 here is CATEGAEYEQYF. CDR3 in DNA: TGTGCCACCGAAGGAGCCGAGTACGAGCAGTACTTC.

The gene calls are TRBV12-5 and TRBJ2-7, with 11 bases identical to TRBD2. The CDR3 is 15 residues long. The germline V gene encodes CDR1 LGHNT and CDR2 FRNRAP. The trim removed 1 base at V and 2 bases at J, leaving 1 base unmatched. DNA for the CDR3: TGTGCTAGTGGTTTGGGACTAGCGGGGACCTACGAGCAGTACTTC. It specifies CASGLGLAGTYEQYF.

The chain uses TRBV9 and TRBJ2-1; 13 bases match TRBD2. CDR1 SGDLS and CDR2 YYNGEE come from the germline V gene. The CDR3 has 18 residues. Trimming took 0 bases from V and 5 from J; bases not matched to a gene: 8. The DNA of the CDR3 is TGTGCCAGCAGCGTAGGTGTGGGGGGACTAGCGGGAAACAATGAGCAGTTCTTC. Residues: CASSVGVGGLAGNNEQFF.

A few counts support this clone. The genes are TRBV5-1 and TRBJ2-7, with 9 nucleotides matching TRBD1. Germline V CDR1 and CDR2: SGHRS, YFSETQ. V lost 0 bases to trimming and J lost 6 bases; unmatched junction nucleotides: 7. This CDR3 has 15 amino acids. CDR3 sequence: CASSLAFPTGGEQYF. DNA of the CDR3: TGCGCCAGCAGCTTGGCCTTTCCGACAGGGGGCGAGCAGTACTTC. The complete variable domain, with remaining parts taken from reference TRBV5-1 and TRBJ2-7, reads KAGVTQTPRYLIKTRGQQVTLSCSPISGHRSVSWYQQTPGQGLQFLFEYFSETQRNKGNFPGRFSGRQFSNSRSEMNVSTLELGDSALYLCASSLAFPTGGEQYFGPGTRLTVT.

The genes are TRBV6-6 and TRBJ1-2; no definite D call. This CDR3 contains 11 residues. CDR1 is MNHNY, CDR2 SVGAGI, per germline (reference sequence). V lost 9 bases, J lost 10 bases, and 15 bases lay in between. CDR3 sequence reads: CASSPAVFYTF. The CDR3 DNA is TGTGCCAGTTCCCCCGCGGTTTTCTACACCTTC.

The chain links TRBV28 to TRBJ1-2; 11 bases agree with TRBD1. The CDR3 covers 15 residues. Trimming cost V 6 bases and J 8 bases; bases outside gene matches: 11. The germline V gene has CDR1 MDHEN and CDR2 SYDVKM. The CDR3 here is CASSPGGQGELGYTF. The CDR3 DNA sequence: TGTGCCAGCAGCCCGGGGGGACAGGGGGAGTTGGGCTACACCTTC.

The chain is built from TRBV28 and TRBJ1-5; weak D call: TRBD1 (6 bases). V dropped 4 bases and J dropped 9 bases, with 16 bases sitting between them. This CDR3 has 14 amino acids. Germline V lookup: CDR1 MDHEN, CDR2 SYDVKM. CDR3 nucleotides: TGTGCCAGCAGTTCGACGGGACACGAGGGGCCCCAGCATTTT. Its protein product is CASSSTGHEGPQHF.